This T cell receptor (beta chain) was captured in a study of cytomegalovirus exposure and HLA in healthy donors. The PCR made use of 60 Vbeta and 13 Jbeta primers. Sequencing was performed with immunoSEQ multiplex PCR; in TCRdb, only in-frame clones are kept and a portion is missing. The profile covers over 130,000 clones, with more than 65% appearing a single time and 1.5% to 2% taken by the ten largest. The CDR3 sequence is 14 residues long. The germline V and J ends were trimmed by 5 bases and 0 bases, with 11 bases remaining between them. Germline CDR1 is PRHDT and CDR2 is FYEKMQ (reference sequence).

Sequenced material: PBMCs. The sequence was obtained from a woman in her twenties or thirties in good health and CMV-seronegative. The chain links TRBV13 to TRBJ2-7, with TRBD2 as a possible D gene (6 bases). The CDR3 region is CASSPSRGSYEQYV. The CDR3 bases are TGTGCCAGCAGCCCCTCGCGGGGCTCCTACGAGCAGTACGTC.